Following are 21 T cell receptor beta chains from one sample sequenced in a study of a mutant IDH1 vaccine in newly diagnosed glioma (dated by TCRdb to the early 2020s). In the paper's terms, the time point label means: week 11, during vaccination. Every vaccine dose consisted of 300 ug of a 20-mer mutant IDH1 peptide in Montanide, administered subcutaneously together with topical imiquimod. Library preparation employed the immunoSEQ multiplex PCR assay. TCRdb's version of the immuneACCESS table is confined to in-frame rearrangements and falls short of the full clone set. An unresolved V gene accounts for under half of the shortfall where checked; the remainder is of unknown origin. The sample data list around 30,000 clones, and around 90% of these were observed just once. The ten top clones hold around 20% of the sample. What these receptors recognize is not known. The material sequenced was PBMCs, taken from a glioma patient whose treatment included an IDH1 peptide vaccine. The receptors were gathered from a man aged 18 to 30 with glioma.

The rearrangement joins TRBV19 to TRBJ2-6; TRBD1 agrees at 10 bases. Germline V gene sequence: CDR1 LNHDA, CDR2 SQIVND (reference sequence). Germline trimming cut 4 bases from V and 3 bases from J; bases unmatched to any gene: 3. This CDR3 region has 16 residues. This CDR3 reads CASSRQGAGGANVLTF. The CDR3, as DNA: TGTGCCAGTAGTAGACAGGGGGCAGGTGGGGCCAACGTCCTGACTTTC.

The rearrangement uses TRBV5-1 and TRBJ1-1, with no clear D. Germline-derived CDR1 and CDR2 are SGHRS and YFSETQ. This CDR3 region has 15 residues. Trimming shortened V by 3 bases and J by 4 bases, and 16 bases separated the two germline ends. CDR3: CASSWWGGVGTEAFF. In DNA form, the CDR3 reads TGCGCCAGCAGCTGGTGGGGTGGGGTGGGCACTGAAGCTTTCTTT.

This clone was counted a single time. The V and J genes are TRBV30 and TRBJ1-2; no clear D gene. The CDR3 is 14 residues long. V lost 3 bases, J lost 5 bases, and 16 bases lay in between. Germline CDR1 GTSNPN, CDR2 SVGIG (reference sequence). Written as DNA, the CDR3 is TGTGCCTGGAGGTCGAGCCCGGGCAAATATGGCTACACCTTC. Translated: CAWRSSPGKYGYTF.

V is TRBV7-2 and J is TRBJ1-2, with a weak D call TRBD1 (6 bases). The CDR3 has 12 amino acids. Trimming shortened V by 8 bases and J by 2 bases, and 9 bases separated the two germline ends. Germline V lookup: CDR1 SGHTA, CDR2 FQGNSA. CDR3 nucleotides: TGTGCCAGCGGGGGGCGGAACTATGGCTACACCTTC. Translating it yields CASGGRNYGYTF. Variable domain in full (rest from reference TRBV7-2 and TRBJ1-2): GAGVSQSPSNKVTEKGKDVELRCDPISGHTALYWYRQSLGQGLEFLIYFQGNSAPDKSGLPSDRFSAERTGGSVSTLTIQRTQQEDSAVYLCASGGRNYGYTFGSGTRLTVV.

About this clone: Other nucleotide sequences from this sample produce the same CDR3. The DNA for the CDR3 is TGCAGCGTTGGAGGTGATGGCTACACCTTC. Encoded protein: CSVGGDGYTF. The chain uses TRBV29-1 and TRBJ1-2; D is undetermined. The CDR3 has 10 amino acids. Germline V gives CDR1 SQVTM, CDR2 ANQGSEA. Trimming stripped 4 bases from V and 6 bases from J, with 6 bases between.

The chain uses TRBV29-1 and TRBJ2-1; 7 nucleotides align to TRBD1. The junction had 2 bases not matched to a gene; V was cut back by 4 bases and J by 8 bases. CDR3 length equals 11 residues. Germline V gene data show CDR1 as SQVTM and CDR2 as ANQGSEA. CDR3 loop: CSVGQGYEQFF. CDR3 nucleotides: TGCAGCGTTGGACAGGGATATGAGCAGTTCTTC.

The chain uses TRBV7-2 and TRBJ2-7; either TRBD1 or TRBD2 may fit D (5 bases each). V was trimmed by 2 bases and J by 5 bases, leaving 13 bases between them. This CDR3 has 14 amino acids. CDR1 SGHTA and CDR2 FQGNSA come from the germline V gene. The CDR3 DNA reads as TGTGCCAGCAGCTTATGGGCAGGGACGGACGAGCAGTACTTC. Its translation: CASSLWAGTDEQYF.

This clone was recorded a few times. The rearrangement links TRBV6-1 to TRBJ1-6, with TRBD1 matching 10 bases. Germline V CDR1 and CDR2: MNHNS, SASEGT. Trimming removed 4 bases from V and 10 bases from J; junction bases left unmatched: 7. This CDR3 region has 15 residues. CDR3 DNA: TGTGCCAGCAGTGCCAGGACAGGGGGGGTGTCACCCCTCCACTTT. Translation: CASSARTGGVSPLHF.

A single count supports this clone. The rearrangement joins TRBV29-1 to TRBJ2-5; perhaps TRBD1 as D (5 bases). Germline CDR1 SQVTM, CDR2 ANQGSEA. This CDR3 is 12 amino acids long. The V gene lost 4 bases and the J gene lost 3 bases, with 9 bases spanning the gap. The CDR3 region has the DNA TGCAGCGTTGTCTCGACAGAAGAGACCCAGTACTTC. Encoded protein: CSVVSTEETQYF.

Only one count was recorded for this clone. V is TRBV4-2 and J is TRBJ1-2; D remains ambiguous. The CDR3 loop spans 13 amino acids. Germline CDR1 LGHNA, CDR2 YNFKEQ. V was clipped by 0 bases and J by 8 bases, with 10 bases between them. The CDR3 nucleotides are TGTGCCAGCAGCCAAGATACCGGAGGGGGCTACACCTTC. Its protein is CASSQDTGGGYTF.

This chain links TRBV4-1 with TRBJ2-2; D remains unclear. The CDR3 has 12 residues. Germline V gene data show CDR1 as MGHRA and CDR2 as YSYEKL. V was trimmed by 1 base and J by 5 bases, leaving 2 bases between them. CDR3 sequence: CASSQVTGELFF. CDR3 sequence (DNA): TGCGCCAGCAGCCAAGTAACCGGGGAGCTGTTTTTT.

The sample holds a few counts of this clone. The chain recombines TRBV7-9 with TRBJ2-3, with TRBD1 matching over 7 bases. CDR3 length equals 16 residues. Germline CDR1 and CDR2: SEHNR and FQNEAQ (reference sequence). Trimming removed 5 bases from V and 4 bases from J; junction bases left unmatched: 12. Here the CDR3 DNA reads TGTGCCAGCAGCCCCCTAGGGGGCGGGTACCCAGATACGCAGTATTTT. Amino acid sequence: CASSPLGGGYPDTQYF.

J is TRBJ2-7 and V is TRBV7-8; 11 bases align to TRBD2. Germline CDR1 and CDR2: SGHVS and FQNEAQ. CDR3 length: 15 residues. Trimming removed 1 base from V and 8 bases from J; junction bases left unmatched: 7. CDR3 amino acids: CASSLDTSGSRQQYF. DNA of the CDR3: TGTGCCAGCAGCTTAGATACTAGCGGGAGTAGGCAGCAGTACTTC.

J is TRBJ2-2 and V is TRBV7-2; D may be TRBD2 (5 bases). Per the germline V gene, CDR1 is SGHTA and CDR2 is FQGNSA. V gave up 5 bases and J gave up 5 bases, with 15 bases separating them. This CDR3 spans 15 amino acids. Here the CDR3 reads CASSPQTRGTGELFF. The CDR3 DNA reads as TGTGCCAGCAGCCCACAGACCCGGGGAACCGGGGAGCTGTTTTTT.

The chain links TRBV30 to TRBJ1-3; D is undetermined. The length of the CDR3 is 11 residues. V dropped 3 bases and J dropped 4 bases, with 4 bases sitting between them. In germline, CDR1 is GTSNPN, CDR2 SVGIG (reference sequence). CDR3 sequence (DNA): TGTGCCTGGAGAGGAGGAAACACCATATATTTT. Translated: CAWRGGNTIYF.

This clone was counted a single time. This chain links TRBV5-4 with TRBJ2-3; D is possibly TRBD2 (5 bases). This CDR3 has 15 residues. Trimming shortened V by 6 bases and J by 5 bases, and 19 bases separated the two germline ends. Germline-derived CDR1 and CDR2 are SGHNT and YYREEE (reference sequence). The CDR3 nucleotides are TGTGCCAGCACCACTTGGAGGACGGGGAAAGATACGCAGTATTTT. Translated: CASTTWRTGKDTQYF.

This chain links TRBV6-5 with TRBJ2-7; 7 nucleotides match TRBD2. CDR1 and CDR2 (germline): MNHEY, SVGAGI. The CDR3 extends over 14 amino acids. With V trimmed by 6 bases and J by 0 bases, 5 bases remained unmatched. In DNA, the CDR3 is TGTGCCAGCAGCCGGACTAGTGCCTCCTACGAGCAGTACTTC. Translating gives CASSRTSASYEQYF.

The V gene is TRBV7-6, the J gene TRBJ2-3; a weak D match, TRBD2 (5 bases). This CDR3 is built from 15 residues. The V gene lost 4 bases and the J gene lost 6 bases, with 17 bases spanning the gap. Germline V gene lookup returns CDR1 SGHVS and CDR2 FNYEAQ. The CDR3 bases are TGTGCCAGCAGCTCCCGGGAAAGCCAGTCGGATACGCAGTATTTT. The encoded protein is CASSSRESQSDTQYF.

The chain combines TRBV10-3 with TRBJ1-2; D is perhaps TRBD1 (5 bases). With 8 bases removed from V and 6 bases from J, the gap between germline ends came to 10 bases. This CDR3 region has 11 residues. CDR1 is ENHRY, CDR2 SYGVKD, per germline. The CDR3 DNA reads TGTGCCATCTCAGGGTTCCATGGCTACACCTTC. Amino acid sequence: CAISGFHGYTF.

The CDR3 DNA follows: TGTGCCTGGAGTGAAAGCGGGACCTATGGCGAGACCCAGTACTTC. Amino acid sequence: CAWSESGTYGETQYF. This chain links TRBV30 with TRBJ2-5; TRBD2 agrees at 7 bases. The CDR3 is made up of 15 amino acids. Per germline, CDR1 GTSNPN and CDR2 SVGIG (reference sequence). The V gene end was trimmed by 1 base and the J gene end by 5 bases; junction bases not matched to a gene: 10.

The CDR3 loop reads CASSFRQAPYEQYF. The CDR3 DNA reads as TGTGCCAGCAGCTTCCGGCAGGCTCCCTACGAGCAGTACTTC. J is TRBJ2-7 and V is TRBV7-9; D call uncertain. Germline V CDR1 and CDR2: SEHNR, FQNEAQ (reference sequence). The length of the CDR3 is 14 residues. The V end lost 3 bases, the J end lost 2 bases, and 11 bases lay between the germline ends. Based on the CDR3 plus reference TRBV7-9 and TRBJ2-7, the full variable domain is DTGVSQNPRHKITKRGQNVTFRCDPISEHNRLYWYRQTLGQGPEFLTYFQNEAQLEKSRLLSDRFSAERPKGSFSTLEIQRTEQGDSAMYLCASSFRQAPYEQYFGPGTRLTVT.